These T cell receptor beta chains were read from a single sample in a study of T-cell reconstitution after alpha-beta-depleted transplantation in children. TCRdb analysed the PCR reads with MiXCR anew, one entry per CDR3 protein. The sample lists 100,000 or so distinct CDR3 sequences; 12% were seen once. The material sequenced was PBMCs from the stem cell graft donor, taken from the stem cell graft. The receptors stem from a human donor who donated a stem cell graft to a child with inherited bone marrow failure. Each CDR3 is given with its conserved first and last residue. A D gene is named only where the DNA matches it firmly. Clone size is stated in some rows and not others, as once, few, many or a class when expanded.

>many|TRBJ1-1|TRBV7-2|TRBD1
CASSFDRGREAFF
TGTGCCAGCAGCTTTGACAGGGGTCGTGAAGCTTTCTTT
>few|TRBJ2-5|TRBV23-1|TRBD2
CARTCQGRGEDTQYF
TGCGCCAGGACCTGCCAGGGGCGGGGGGAAGATACCCAGTACTTC
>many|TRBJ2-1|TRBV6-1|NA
CASSDPLGGPNEQFF
TGTGCCAGCAGTGACCCCCTTGGGGGGCCCAATGAGCAGTTCTTC
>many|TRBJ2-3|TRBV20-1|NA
CSAGQGSTDTQYF
TGCAGTGCCGGACAAGGCTCCACAGATACGCAGTATTTT
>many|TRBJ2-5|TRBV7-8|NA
CASSFRRVKETQYF
TGTGCCAGCAGCTTTAGACGAGTTAAAGAGACCCAGTACTTC
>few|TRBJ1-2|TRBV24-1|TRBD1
CATSDPGQGGYGYTF
TGTGCCACCAGTGATCCAGGACAGGGGGGTTATGGCTACACCTTC
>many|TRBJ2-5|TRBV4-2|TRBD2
CASSQEVGGGRAKTQYF
TGTGCCAGCAGCCAAGAGGTGGGTGGCGGGAGGGCCAAGACCCAGTACTTC
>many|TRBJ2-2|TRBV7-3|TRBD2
CASSPKGGLVNTGELFF
TGTGCCAGCAGCCCCAAGGGGGGACTAGTGAACACCGGGGAGCTGTTTTTT
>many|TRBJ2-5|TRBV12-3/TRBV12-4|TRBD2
CASSPPRGRNQETQYF
TGTGCCAGCAGCCCCCCCCGCGGGAGGAACCAAGAGACCCAGTACTTC
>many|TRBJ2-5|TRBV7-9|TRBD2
CASSRAGGQETQYF
TGTGCCAGCAGCCGAGCGGGGGGGCAAGAGACCCAGTACTTC
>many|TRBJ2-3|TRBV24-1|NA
CATSDQDWRGVDTQYF
TGTGCCACCAGTGACCAAGATTGGAGAGGTGTTGATACGCAGTATTTT
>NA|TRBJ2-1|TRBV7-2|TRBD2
CASGTSATYNEQFF
TGTGCCAGCGGAACTAGCGCTACCTACAATGAGCAGTTCTTC
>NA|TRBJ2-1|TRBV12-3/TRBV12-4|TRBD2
CASSPSGSSYNEQFF
TGTGCCAGCAGCCCTAGCGGGAGCTCCTACAATGAGCAGTTCTTC
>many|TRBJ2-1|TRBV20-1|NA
CSAIRTSGGEQFF
TGCAGTGCTATCAGGACTTCCGGGGGTGAGCAGTTCTTC
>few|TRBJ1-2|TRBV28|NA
CASSLSPWGVDGYTF
TGTGCCAGCAGTTTATCCCCTTGGGGGGTTGATGGCTACACCTTC
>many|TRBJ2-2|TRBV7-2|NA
CASSLVGRRFINTGELFF
TGTGCCAGCAGCTTAGTGGGGCGTAGATTCATCAACACCGGGGAGCTGTTTTTT
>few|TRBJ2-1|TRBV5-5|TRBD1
CASSLDDRGWYEQFF
TGTGCCAGCAGCTTGGACGACAGGGGCTGGTATGAGCAGTTCTTC
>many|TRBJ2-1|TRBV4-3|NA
CASSQGVSGKEQFF
TGCGCCAGCAGCCAAGGGGTGTCGGGAAAGGAGCAGTTCTTC
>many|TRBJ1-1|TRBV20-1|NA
CSAREGGLGEAFF
TGCAGTGCCAGGGAAGGGGGTCTGGGTGAAGCTTTCTTT
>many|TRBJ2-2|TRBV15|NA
CATSRQGPGELFF
TGTGCCACCAGCAGACAGGGACCCGGGGAGCTGTTTTTT
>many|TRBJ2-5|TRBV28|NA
CASSLIQNQETQYF
TGTGCCAGCAGCCTGATACAGAACCAAGAGACCCAGTACTTC
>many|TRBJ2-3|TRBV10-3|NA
CAISEPNMDFTTDTQYF
TGTGCCATCAGTGAGCCGAATATGGACTTTACCACAGATACGCAGTATTTT
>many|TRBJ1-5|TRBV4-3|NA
CASSQDGTGYQPQHF
TGCGCCAGCAGCCAAGACGGGACGGGTTATCAGCCCCAGCATTTT
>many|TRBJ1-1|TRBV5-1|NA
CASSLGTGSTEAFF
TGCGCCAGCAGCCTGGGAACAGGATCTACTGAAGCTTTCTTT
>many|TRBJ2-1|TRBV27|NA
CASSFTHRVGNEQFF
TGTGCCAGCAGTTTCACCCACAGAGTAGGCAATGAGCAGTTCTTC
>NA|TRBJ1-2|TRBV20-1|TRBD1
CSATTGGGGYGYTF
TGCAGTGCTACCACAGGGGGCGGGGGTTATGGCTACACCTTC
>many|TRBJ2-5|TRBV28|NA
CASSSWAGDLKTQYF
TGTGCCAGCAGTTCATGGGCCGGGGATCTGAAGACCCAGTACTTC
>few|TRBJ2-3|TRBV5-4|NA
CASSLKNTDTQYF
TGTGCCAGCAGCTTGAAGAACACAGATACGCAGTATTTT
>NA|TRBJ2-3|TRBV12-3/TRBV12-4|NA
CASSPRGGGRPDTQYF
TGTGCCAGCAGTCCGCGTGGAGGGGGCCGGCCAGATACGCAGTATTTT
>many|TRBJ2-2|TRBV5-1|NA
CASSWTLPGELFF
TGCGCCAGCAGCTGGACACTACCCGGGGAGCTGTTTTTT
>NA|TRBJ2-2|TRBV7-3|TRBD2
CASSLRRGAGDLFF
TGTGCCAGCAGCTTAAGGCGGGGGGCCGGGGATCTGTTTTTT
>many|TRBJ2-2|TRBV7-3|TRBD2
CASSLSAGVSGELFF
TGTGCCAGCAGCTTATCAGCGGGAGTTTCTGGGGAGCTGTTTTTT
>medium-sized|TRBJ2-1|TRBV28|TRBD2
CASSGTSGGVGYNEQFF
TGTGCCAGCAGCGGGACTAGCGGGGGAGTGGGCTACAATGAGCAGTTCTTC